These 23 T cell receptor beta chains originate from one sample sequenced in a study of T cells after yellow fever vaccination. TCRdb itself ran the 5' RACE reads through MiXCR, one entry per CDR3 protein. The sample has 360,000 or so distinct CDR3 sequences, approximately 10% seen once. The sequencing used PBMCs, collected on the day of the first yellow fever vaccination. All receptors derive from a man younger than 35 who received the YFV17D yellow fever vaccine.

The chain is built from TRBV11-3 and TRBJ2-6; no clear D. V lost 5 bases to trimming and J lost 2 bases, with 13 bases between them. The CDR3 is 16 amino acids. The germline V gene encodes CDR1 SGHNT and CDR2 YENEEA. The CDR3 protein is CASSPRVTTGANVLTF. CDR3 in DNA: TGTGCCAGCAGCCCCCGGGTTACGACTGGGGCCAACGTCCTGACTTTC.

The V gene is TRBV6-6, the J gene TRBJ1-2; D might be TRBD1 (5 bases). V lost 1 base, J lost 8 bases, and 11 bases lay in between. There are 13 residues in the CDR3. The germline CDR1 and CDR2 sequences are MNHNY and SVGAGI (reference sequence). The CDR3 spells CASSYWGDEGYTF. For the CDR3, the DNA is TGTGCCAGCAGTTACTGGGGGGATGAGGGCTACACCTTC.

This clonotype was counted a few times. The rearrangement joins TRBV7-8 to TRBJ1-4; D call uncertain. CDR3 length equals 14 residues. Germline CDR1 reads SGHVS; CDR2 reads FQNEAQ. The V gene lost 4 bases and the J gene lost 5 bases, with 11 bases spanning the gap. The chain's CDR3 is CASSWAGVNEKLFF. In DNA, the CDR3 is TGTGCCAGCAGCTGGGCGGGAGTCAATGAAAAACTGTTTTTT.

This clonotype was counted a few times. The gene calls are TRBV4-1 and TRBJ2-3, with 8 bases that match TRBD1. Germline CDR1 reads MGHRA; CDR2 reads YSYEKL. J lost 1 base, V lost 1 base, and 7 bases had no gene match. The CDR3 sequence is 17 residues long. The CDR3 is CASSQGTGPGGTDTQYF. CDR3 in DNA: TGCGCCAGCAGCCAAGGGACAGGGCCGGGAGGCACAGATACGCAGTATTTT.

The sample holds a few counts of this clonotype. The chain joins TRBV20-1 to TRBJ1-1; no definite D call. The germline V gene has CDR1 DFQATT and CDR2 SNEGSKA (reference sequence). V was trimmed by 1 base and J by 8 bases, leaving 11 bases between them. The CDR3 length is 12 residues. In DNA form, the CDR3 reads TGCAGTGCTAGAGCCGACCCTCCAGAAGCTTTCTTT. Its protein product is CSARADPPEAFF.

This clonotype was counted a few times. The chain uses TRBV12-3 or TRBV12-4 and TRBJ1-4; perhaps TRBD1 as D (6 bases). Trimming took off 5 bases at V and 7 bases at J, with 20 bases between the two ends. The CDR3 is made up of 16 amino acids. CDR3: CASSVQEGGFVEKLFF. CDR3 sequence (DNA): TGTGCCAGCAGTGTTCAGGAAGGGGGTTTCGTTGAAAAACTGTTTTTT.

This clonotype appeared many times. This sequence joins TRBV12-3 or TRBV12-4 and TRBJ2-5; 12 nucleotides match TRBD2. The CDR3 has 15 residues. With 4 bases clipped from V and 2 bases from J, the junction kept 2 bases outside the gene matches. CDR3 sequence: CASSSTSGGQETQYF. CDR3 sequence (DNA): TGTGCCAGCAGTTCGACTAGCGGGGGACAAGAGACCCAGTACTTC.

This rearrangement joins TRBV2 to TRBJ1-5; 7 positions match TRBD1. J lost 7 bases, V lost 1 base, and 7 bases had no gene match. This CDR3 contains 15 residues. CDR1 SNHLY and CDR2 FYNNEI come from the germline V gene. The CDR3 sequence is CASSEVSGGDQPQHF. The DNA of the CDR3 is TGTGCCAGCAGTGAAGTTTCAGGGGGAGACCAGCCCCAGCATTTT.

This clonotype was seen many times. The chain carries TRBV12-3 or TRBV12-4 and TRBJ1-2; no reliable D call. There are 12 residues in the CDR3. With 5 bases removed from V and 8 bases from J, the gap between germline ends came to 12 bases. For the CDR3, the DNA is TGTGCCAGCAGTGCCCGCGCCAAGGGCTACACCTTC. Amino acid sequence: CASSARAKGYTF.

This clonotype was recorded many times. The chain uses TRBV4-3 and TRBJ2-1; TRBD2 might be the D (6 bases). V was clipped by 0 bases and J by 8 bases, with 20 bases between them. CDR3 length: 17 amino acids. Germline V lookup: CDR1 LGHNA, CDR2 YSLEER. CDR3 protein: CASSQDHAWGGTHEQFF. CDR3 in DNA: TGCGCCAGCAGCCAAGATCATGCGTGGGGAGGAACCCATGAGCAGTTCTTC.

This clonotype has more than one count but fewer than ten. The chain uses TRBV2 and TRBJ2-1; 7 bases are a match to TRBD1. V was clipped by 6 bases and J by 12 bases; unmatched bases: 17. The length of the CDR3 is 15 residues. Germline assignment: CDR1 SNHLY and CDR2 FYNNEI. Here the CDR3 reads CASRRTGTVPVGQFF. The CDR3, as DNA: TGTGCCAGCAGGCGGACCGGGACAGTGCCCGTGGGGCAGTTCTTC.

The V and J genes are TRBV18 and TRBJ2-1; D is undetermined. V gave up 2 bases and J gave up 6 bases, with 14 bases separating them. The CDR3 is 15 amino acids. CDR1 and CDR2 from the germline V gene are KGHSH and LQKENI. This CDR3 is CASSPLSTRGNEQFF. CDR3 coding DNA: TGTGCCAGCTCACCATTATCGACACGAGGCAATGAGCAGTTCTTC.

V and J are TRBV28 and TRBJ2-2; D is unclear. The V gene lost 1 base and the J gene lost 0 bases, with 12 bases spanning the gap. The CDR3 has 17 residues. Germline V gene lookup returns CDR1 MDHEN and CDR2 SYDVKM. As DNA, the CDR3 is TGTGCCAGCAGTTTATTCTCCGCGAGAGCGAACACCGGGGAGCTGTTTTTT. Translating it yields CASSLFSARANTGELFF.

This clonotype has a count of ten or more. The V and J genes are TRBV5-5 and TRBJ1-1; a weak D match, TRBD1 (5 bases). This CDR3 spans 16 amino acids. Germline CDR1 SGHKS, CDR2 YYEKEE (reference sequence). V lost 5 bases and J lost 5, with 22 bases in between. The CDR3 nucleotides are TGTGCCAGCAGTTTCTCGCAGGACACGCAACGTACTGAAGCTTTCTTT. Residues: CASSFSQDTQRTEAFF.

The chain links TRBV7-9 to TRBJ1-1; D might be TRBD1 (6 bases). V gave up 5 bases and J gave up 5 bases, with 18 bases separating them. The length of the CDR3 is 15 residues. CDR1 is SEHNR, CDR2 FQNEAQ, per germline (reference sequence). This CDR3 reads CASSPVGGMGTEAFF. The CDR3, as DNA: TGTGCCAGCAGCCCAGTAGGGGGGATGGGGACTGAAGCTTTCTTT.

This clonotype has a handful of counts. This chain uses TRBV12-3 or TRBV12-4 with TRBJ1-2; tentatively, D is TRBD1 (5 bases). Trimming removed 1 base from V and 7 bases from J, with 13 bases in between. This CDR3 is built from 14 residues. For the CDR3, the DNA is TGTGCCAGCAGTTTAGGTGACAGTAATTCTGGCTACACCTTC. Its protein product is CASSLGDSNSGYTF.

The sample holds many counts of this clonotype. CDR3 in DNA: TGTGCCAGCTCACCAAGCCTGGACAGGATTTCGACTGAAGCTTTCTTT. It translates to CASSPSLDRISTEAFF. The V call is TRBV18, the J call TRBJ1-1; 7 bases fit TRBD1. Germline V gene lookup returns CDR1 KGHSH and CDR2 LQKENI. With 2 bases clipped from V and 5 bases from J, the junction kept 11 bases outside the gene matches. The CDR3 is 16 residues long. Combining the CDR3 with reference TRBV18 and TRBJ1-1 gives the whole variable domain NAGVMQNPRHLVRRRGQEARLRCSPMKGHSHVYWYRQLPEEGLKFMVYLQKENIIDESGMPKERFSAEFPKEGPSILRIQQVVRGDSAAYFCASSPSLDRISTEAFFGQGTRLTVV.

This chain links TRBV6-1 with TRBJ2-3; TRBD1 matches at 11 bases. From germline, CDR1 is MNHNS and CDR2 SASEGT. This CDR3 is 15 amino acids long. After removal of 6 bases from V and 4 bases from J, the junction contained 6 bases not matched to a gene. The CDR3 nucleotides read TGTGCCAGCAGGATGGACAGGGGGCGTTCAGATACGCAGTATTTT. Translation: CASRMDRGRSDTQYF.

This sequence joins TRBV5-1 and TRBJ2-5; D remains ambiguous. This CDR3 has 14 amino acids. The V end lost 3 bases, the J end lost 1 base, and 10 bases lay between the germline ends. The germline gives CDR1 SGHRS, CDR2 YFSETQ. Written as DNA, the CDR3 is TGCGCCAGCAGCTGGCCCGTAGGCCAAGAGACCCAGTACTTC. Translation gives CASSWPVGQETQYF.

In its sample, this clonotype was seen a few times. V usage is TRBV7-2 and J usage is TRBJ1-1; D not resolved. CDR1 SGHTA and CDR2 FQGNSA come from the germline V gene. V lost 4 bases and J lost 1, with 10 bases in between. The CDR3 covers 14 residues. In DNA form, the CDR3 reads TGTGCCAGCAGCTCCCGGCAGACGAACACTGAAGCTTTCTTT. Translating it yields CASSSRQTNTEAFF. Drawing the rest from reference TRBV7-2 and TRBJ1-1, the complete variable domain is GAGVSQSPSNKVTEKGKDVELRCDPISGHTALYWYRQSLGQGLEFLIYFQGNSAPDKSGLPSDRFSAERTGGSVSTLTIQRTQQEDSAVYLCASSSRQTNTEAFFGQGTRLTVV.

The CDR3 coding sequence is TGTGCCAGCGGGGGCGATGGTCGGCAGTTCTTC. Translation gives CASGGDGRQFF. The chain carries TRBV28 and TRBJ2-1, with D possibly TRBD1 on 6 matching bases. Trimming took off 8 bases at V and 12 bases at J, with 14 bases between the two ends. Germline CDR1 is MDHEN and CDR2 is SYDVKM. This CDR3 contains 11 residues.

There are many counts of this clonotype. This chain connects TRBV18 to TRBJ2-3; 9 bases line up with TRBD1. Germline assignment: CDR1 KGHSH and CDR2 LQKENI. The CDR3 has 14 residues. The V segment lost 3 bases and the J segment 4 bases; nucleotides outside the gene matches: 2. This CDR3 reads CASSPDRGADTQYF. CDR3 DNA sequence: TGTGCCAGCTCACCGGACAGGGGCGCAGATACGCAGTATTTT.

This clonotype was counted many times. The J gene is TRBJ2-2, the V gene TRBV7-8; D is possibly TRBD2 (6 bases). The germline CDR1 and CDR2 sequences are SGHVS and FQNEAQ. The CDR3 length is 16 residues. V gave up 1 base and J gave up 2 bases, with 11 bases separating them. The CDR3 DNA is TGTGCCAGCAGCTTAGGCTCGGGGGTCAACACCGGGGAGCTGTTTTTT. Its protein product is CASSLGSGVNTGELFF.